This T cell receptor (beta chain) originates from a study of T cell repertoires in cytomegalovirus infection. Study context: CMV epitopes, recently identified HLA-C-restricted and well-studied HLA-B-restricted, were used. Both CMV infection and a matching HLA type were indicated by public TCR beta signatures.

Each CDR3 protein gets one entry after TCRdb re-called the reads with MiXCR. The table has a few hundred thousand distinct CDR3 sequences, roughly 42% seen once. A few counts support this clonotype. What it recognizes is unknown. Study conclusions and caveats: Clonotype analysis showed dominance of the ex vivo response by HLA-C-restricted CMV-specific TCR beta clonotypes.

The CDR3 contains 15 residues. The V end lost 8 bases, the J end lost 5 bases, and 22 bases lay between the germline ends. Germline V gives CDR1 MNHEY, CDR2 SVGEGT. Sequencing used cultured PBMCs, obtained from culture after CMV antigen stimulation. The chain couples TRBV6-2 or TRBV6-3 to TRBJ2-7; weak D call: TRBD1 (6 bases). This TCR was recovered from a human donor in good health (CMV status not recorded). Some clones in this sample may be carry-over from other donors' samples. The chain's CDR3 is CASLRPGAGSNEQYF. The CDR3 DNA reads TGTGCCAGCTTACGGCCAGGGGCCGGTAGCAACGAGCAGTACTTC.